This TCR beta chain was sequenced for a study of blood T cell repertoires in COVID-19. Study-wide background: COVID-19 samples collected from the United States, Italy and Spain covered acute and convalescent phases. Nucleic acid was either cDNA or gDNA, and it came from T cells, B-cell-depleted T cells, or PBMCs.

This clone has just a few counts. The CDR3 consists of 13 residues. After removal of 9 bases from V and 4 bases from J, the junction contained 8 bases not matched to a gene. Looked up from germline, CDR1 is MDHEN and CDR2 is SYDVKM. Authors' analysis steps: Reference gene primer amplification gave estimated nucleated cell counts. The repertoire was sequenced with immunoSEQ multiplex PCR; TCRdb's copy has only in-frame clones and lacks some. V, J and clone size reflect that table, while D and trimming were determined from the DNA. Here the sample spans about 220,000 clones, around 80% being singletons.

This sequence joins TRBV28 and TRBJ1-1, with 7 bases fitting TRBD1. Material: peripheral blood. This receptor was obtained from a man younger than 40 with active or convalescent COVID-19. CDR3 protein: CASVRGLGTEAFF. Written as DNA, the CDR3 is TGTGCCAGTGTAAGGGGGCTTGGCACTGAAGCTTTCTTT.